Presented here are 27 T cell receptor beta chains from one specimen sequenced in a study of a mutant IDH1 vaccine in newly diagnosed glioma. Data came from immunoSEQ multiplex PCR; TCRdb stores just in-frame clones and leaves some out. In the table there are 50,000 to 65,000 clones, 60% to 85% of which are singletons. The sample's time point: baseline, week 1 (first vaccination visit). Treatment in this sample: pre-vaccination baseline after standard-of-care therapy. Sequences were derived from PBMCs, sampled from a glioma patient treated with radiotherapy, temozolomide or both. All receptors come from a woman in her 40s with glioma.

The chain couples TRBV5-1 to TRBJ1-1; TRBD1 is a possible D gene (5 bases). CDR3 size: 16 residues. Germline CDR1 SGHRS, CDR2 YFSETQ. V was clipped by 1 base and J by 1 base, with 14 bases between them. The CDR3 region is CASSLRQRSPNTEAFF. The DNA for the CDR3 is TGCGCCAGCAGCTTGAGACAGCGCTCCCCGAACACTGAAGCTTTCTTT.

This clone was detected only a few times. The chain is built from TRBV27 and TRBJ1-5, with 9 bases lining up with TRBD1. Germline trimming cut 7 bases from V and 6 bases from J; bases unmatched to any gene: 1. This CDR3 has 12 residues. CDR1 and CDR2 from the germline V gene are MNHEY and SMNVEV (reference sequence). In nucleotides, the CDR3 is TGTGCCAGCAAACAGGGGGCTCAGCCCCAGCATTTT. As protein: CASKQGAQPQHF.

The chain combines TRBV27 with TRBJ1-4, with D uncertain. Germline lookup yields CDR1 MNHEY and CDR2 SMNVEV (reference sequence). The CDR3 consists of 13 residues. Trimming shortened V by 2 bases and J by 8 bases, and 9 bases separated the two germline ends. The chain's CDR3 is CASSLTAVEKLFF. The DNA of the CDR3 is TGTGCCAGCAGTTTAACGGCGGTCGAAAAACTGTTTTTT. The full variable domain, with the rest looked up from reference TRBV27 and TRBJ1-4, is EAQVTQNPRYLITVTGKKLTVTCSQNMNHEYMSWYRQDPGLGLRQIYYSMNVEVTDKGDVPEGYKVSRKEKRNFPLILESPSPNQTSLYFCASSLTAVEKLFFGSGTQLSVL.

The V gene is TRBV10-3, the J gene TRBJ1-3, with 7 nucleotides matching TRBD1. Trimming at V came to 10 bases and at J to 0 bases, leaving 12 bases not matched to a gene. Germline assignment: CDR1 ENHRY and CDR2 SYGVKD. The CDR3 runs 16 residues. The CDR3 spells CATTDRRSFSGNTIYF. The CDR3 DNA reads TGTGCCACGACGGACAGGCGTTCTTTCTCTGGAAACACCATATATTTT.

Notes on this clone: The germline gene is not matched at one end of the junction; a read error may be the cause. The V gene is TRBV7-7, the J gene TRBJ2-1; 11 bases line up with TRBD1. There are 15 residues in the CDR3. CDR1 is SSHAT and CDR2 is FNYEAQ in the germline V gene (reference sequence). CDR3 in amino acids: CASSQDRGLSNEQFF. The DNA of the CDR3 is TGTGCTAGCAGCCAGGACAGGGGGCTGAGCAATGAGCAGTTCTTC. Drawing the rest from reference TRBV7-7 and TRBJ2-1, the complete variable domain is GAGVSQSPRYKVTKRGQDVTLRCDPISSHATLYWYQQALGQGPEFLTYFNYEAQPDKSGLPSDRFSAERPEGSISTLTIQRTEQRDSAMYRCASSQDRGLSNEQFFGPGTRLTVL.

The rearrangement uses TRBV29-1 and TRBJ2-7; the match to TRBD1 covers 7 bases. The CDR3 consists of 12 residues. The J segment lost 2 bases and the V segment lost 5 bases, leaving 3 bases of the junction unmatched. Germline CDR1 and CDR2: SQVTM and ANQGSEA. The CDR3 nucleotides read TGCAGCGTTCGGACAGGCCCCTACGAGCAGTACTTC. It translates to CSVRTGPYEQYF.

The chain combines TRBV19 with TRBJ1-5, with D possibly being TRBD1 (5 bases). The CDR3 has 14 amino acids. The germline CDR1 and CDR2 sequences are LNHDA and SQIVND (reference sequence). Trimming stripped 4 bases from V and 1 base from J, with 8 bases between. The CDR3 is CASSTRGSNQPQHF. In DNA, the CDR3 is TGTGCCAGTAGTACTCGGGGGAGCAATCAGCCCCAGCATTTT.

The sample holds one count of this clone. The chain links TRBV18 to TRBJ2-7; TRBD1 matches 9 bases. Unmatched junction bases numbered 4, after V lost 5 bases and J lost 8 bases. The germline V gene encodes CDR1 KGHSH and CDR2 LQKENI. The CDR3 has 12 amino acids. CDR3 residues: CASSGTGPQQYF. The CDR3 DNA reads TGTGCCAGCTCAGGGACAGGGCCCCAGCAGTACTTC.

V and J are TRBV4-3 and TRBJ2-2; D gene unclear. CDR1 and CDR2 (germline): LGHNA, YSLEER. Trimming took off 1 base at V and 2 bases at J, with 11 bases between the two ends. The CDR3 covers 16 residues. CDR3 sequence reads: CASSQVSLLNTGELFF. CDR3 in DNA: TGCGCCAGCAGCCAAGTCTCCCTGCTTAACACCGGGGAGCTGTTTTTT.

The rearrangement links TRBV10-1 to TRBJ2-3, with TRBD2 matching 14 bases. Germline V gene data show CDR1 as WNHNN and CDR2 as SYGVQD (reference sequence). CDR3 size: 16 residues. V dropped 3 bases and J dropped 4; count of bases not matched to a gene: 3. CDR3 region: CASSDRLAGGPDTQYF. The DNA of the CDR3 is TGCGCCAGCAGTGACCGACTAGCGGGGGGGCCAGATACGCAGTATTTT.

The V gene is TRBV5-1, the J gene TRBJ2-5; D may be TRBD1 (6 bases). Germline CDR1 is SGHRS and CDR2 is YFSETQ. V lost 7 bases and J lost 7, with 11 bases in between. This CDR3 has 11 residues. The CDR3 DNA reads as TGCGCCAGCGGGGGCCGGGGGACCCAGTACTTC. Translation gives CASGGRGTQYF.

CDR3 residues: CASSSAAEGTEAFF. CDR3 DNA: TGTGCCAGCAGCTCGGCGGCGGAGGGCACTGAAGCTTTCTTT. J is TRBJ1-1 and V is TRBV2; the D is unclear. The CDR3 contains 14 residues. The germline gives CDR1 SNHLY, CDR2 FYNNEI. V shed 6 bases and J shed 4 bases, with 15 bases lying between them.

The chain carries TRBV6-1 and TRBJ2-3, with D maybe TRBD1 (5 bases). Germline V CDR1 and CDR2: MNHNS, SASEGT. The CDR3 totals 15 residues. V gave up 7 bases and J gave up 5 bases, with 19 bases separating them. CDR3 in amino acids: CASTLPKQGRDTQYF. Written as DNA, the CDR3 is TGTGCCAGCACCCTTCCAAAGCAGGGAAGAGATACGCAGTATTTT.

The rearrangement uses TRBV25-1 and TRBJ2-5, with D tentatively TRBD1 (5 bases). The length of the CDR3 is 15 residues. The V and J ends lost 1 base and 4 bases respectively, with 13 bases between them. Germline assignment: CDR1 MGHDK and CDR2 SYGVNS. The CDR3 bases are TGTGCCAGCAGTGAATGGGCAGGGCAGGGAGAGACCCAGTACTTC. Its translation is CASSEWAGQGETQYF.

The CDR3 sequence is CASSWGQGRTEAFF. The DNA of the CDR3 is TGCGCCAGCAGCTGGGGACAGGGCAGGACTGAAGCTTTCTTT. The V call is TRBV5-1, the J call TRBJ1-1; TRBD1 aligns across 9 bases. Germline V CDR1 and CDR2: SGHRS, YFSETQ. V was pared by 3 bases and J by 5 bases, with 5 bases of the junction left unmatched. The length of the CDR3 is 14 residues. Supplemented by reference TRBV5-1 and TRBJ1-1, the full variable domain reads KAGVTQTPRYLIKTRGQQVTLSCSPISGHRSVSWYQQTPGQGLQFLFEYFSETQRNKGNFPGRFSGRQFSNSRSEMNVSTLELGDSALYLCASSWGQGRTEAFFGQGTRLTVV.

This sequence joins TRBV18 and TRBJ2-7, with 7 bases matching TRBD1. The germline V gene has CDR1 KGHSH and CDR2 LQKENI. With V trimmed by 2 bases and J by 4 bases, 5 bases remained unmatched. The CDR3 runs to 14 residues. CDR3 nucleotide sequence: TGTGCCAGCTCACCATCGACAGGGTGGTACGAGCAGTACTTC. Translation gives CASSPSTGWYEQYF.

The chain has TRBV12-5 and TRBJ1-4; D gene uncertain. CDR3 size: 15 residues. Germline V gene data show CDR1 as LGHNT and CDR2 as FRNRAP. The V and J ends lost 1 base and 3 bases respectively, with 9 bases between them. CDR3 protein: CASGLEGRSNEKLFF. The CDR3 DNA sequence: TGTGCTAGTGGTTTGGAGGGAAGGTCTAATGAAAAACTGTTTTTT.

This chain links TRBV4-3 with TRBJ2-3; 9 bases fit TRBD2. This CDR3 comprises 16 residues. Germline V CDR1 and CDR2: LGHNA, YSLEER. V gave up 2 bases and J gave up 8 bases; unmatched junction bases: 11. The CDR3 DNA follows: TGCGCCAGCAGCCAACTGAGCGGGGGGACACAGACTACGCAGTATTTT. Protein product: CASSQLSGGTQTTQYF.

The chain uses TRBV19 and TRBJ1-2, with a possible D match to TRBD1 (5 bases). V was cut by 2 bases and J by 2 bases, with 9 bases left in between. This CDR3 spans 14 amino acids. From germline, CDR1 is LNHDA and CDR2 SQIVND (reference sequence). In DNA, the CDR3 is TGTGCCAGTAGTATACTCCAGGGAAACTATGGCTACACCTTC. This encodes CASSILQGNYGYTF.

The DNA for the CDR3 is TGTGCCAGCAGCTTAGGACAGGGTTACACAGATACGCAGTATTTT. It encodes CASSLGQGYTDTQYF. This rearrangement joins TRBV7-9 to TRBJ2-3; 7 bases match TRBD1. The CDR3 totals 15 residues. Trimming cost V 1 base and J 2 bases; bases outside gene matches: 3. The germline CDR1 and CDR2 sequences are SEHNR and FQNEAQ (reference sequence).

The V gene is TRBV6-6, the J gene TRBJ1-1; TRBD1 matches at 12 bases. Per the germline V gene, CDR1 is MNHNY and CDR2 is SVGAGI (reference sequence). The CDR3 consists of 16 residues. The V and J ends lost 6 bases and 4 bases, in that order; junction bases with no gene match: 9. The chain's CDR3 is CASRGTGGVGSTEAFF. The DNA for the CDR3 is TGTGCCAGCAGAGGGACAGGGGGCGTTGGGAGCACTGAAGCTTTCTTT.

The chain has TRBV5-1 and TRBJ1-5, with D tentatively TRBD1 (5 bases). Germline V gene lookup returns CDR1 SGHRS and CDR2 YFSETQ. This CDR3 comprises 14 residues. Trimming took 0 bases from V and 7 from J, leaving 11 bases between them. The CDR3 DNA reads as TGCGCCAGCAGCTTGGATGCGGGACGGCAGCCCCAGCATTTT. Protein sequence: CASSLDAGRQPQHF. The whole variable domain, filled in from reference TRBV5-1 and TRBJ1-5, reads KAGVTQTPRYLIKTRGQQVTLSCSPISGHRSVSWYQQTPGQGLQFLFEYFSETQRNKGNFPGRFSGRQFSNSRSEMNVSTLELGDSALYLCASSLDAGRQPQHFGDGTRLSIL.

This rearrangement joins TRBV9 to TRBJ1-6; 7 nucleotides match TRBD1. Looked up from germline, CDR1 is SGDLS and CDR2 is YYNGEE. J lost 0 bases, V lost 4 bases, and 7 bases had no gene match. The CDR3 is 17 residues long. CDR3 DNA sequence: TGTGCCAGCAGCCTCAGCCGGGACAGCTCCTATAATTCACCCCTCCACTTT. It specifies CASSLSRDSSYNSPLHF.

The J gene is TRBJ1-6, the V gene TRBV19; D remains unclear. The CDR3 is 12 residues long. The V end was cut by 3 bases, the J end by 7 bases, with 4 bases between. Germline CDR1 and CDR2: LNHDA and SQIVND (reference sequence). The CDR3 is CASSITNSPLHF. The DNA of the CDR3 is TGTGCCAGTAGTATCACGAATTCACCCCTCCACTTT.

The V call is TRBV2, the J call TRBJ2-7, with 7 nucleotides matching TRBD1. J gave up 2 bases and V 6 bases, and 1 base lay outside the gene matches. The CDR3 runs 12 residues. CDR1 is SNHLY, CDR2 FYNNEI, per germline. The CDR3 DNA is TGTGCCAGCAGGACAGGGCCCTACGAGCAGTACTTC. This translates into CASRTGPYEQYF.

The DNA of the CDR3 is TGTGCCAGCAGCCCCTCCAGGATCCAAGAGACCCAGTACTTC. Translation: CASSPSRIQETQYF. The chain uses TRBV7-2 and TRBJ2-5; D call uncertain. The CDR3 covers 14 residues. Trimming cost V 5 bases and J 1 base, with 11 bases left between them. Looked up from germline, CDR1 is SGHTA and CDR2 is FQGNSA.

In this sample, this clone turned up a few times. The CDR3 region has the DNA TGTGCCAGCTCAACCAGTACGGGGGGGTTGGCTGAAGCTTTCTTT. Its translation is CASSTSTGGLAEAFF. The chain carries TRBV18 and TRBJ1-1, with a possible D match to TRBD1 (5 bases). Trimming took off 5 bases at V and 6 bases at J, with 19 bases between the two ends. There are 15 residues in the CDR3. Germline V CDR1 and CDR2: KGHSH, LQKENI.